These 25 T cell receptor beta chains were sequenced from one sample in a study of human thymus T cells. Sequencing used immunoSEQ multiplex PCR; TCRdb keeps in-frame clones, though not all of them. The sample has about 120,000 clones, over 85% seen once; the top ten hold around 0.022%. Thymus pieces cut out during corrective heart surgery were the tissue that was used. Sequencing was carried out using thymus tissue. Receptor source: a boy less than two years old with a congenital heart defect but otherwise immunologically healthy.

The rearrangement joins TRBV5-1 to TRBJ2-4; a weak D match, TRBD2 (6 bases). Germline V lookup: CDR1 SGHRS, CDR2 YFSETQ. The CDR3 loop spans 18 amino acids. V lost 0 bases and J lost 0, with 16 bases in between. The CDR3: CASSLVGLATKAKNIQYF. The CDR3 nucleotides read TGCGCCAGCAGCTTGGTCGGCCTAGCGACAAAAGCCAAAAACATTCAGTACTTC.

This clone appeared a single time. The genes are TRBV4-2 and TRBJ1-3; D unresolved. The V and J ends lost 3 bases and 7 bases respectively, with 19 bases between them. Germline lookup yields CDR1 LGHNA and CDR2 YNFKEQ. The CDR3 totals 16 residues. The chain's CDR3 is CASSQTWEKDVNTIYF. The DNA of the CDR3 is TGTGCCAGCAGCCAGACGTGGGAAAAAGACGTGAACACCATATATTTT.

The chain couples TRBV27 to TRBJ2-7; D unclear. This CDR3 spans 11 amino acids. CDR1 MNHEY and CDR2 SMNVEV come from the germline V gene (reference sequence). V was shortened by 7 bases and J by 4 bases, with 8 bases between the two germline ends. CDR3 coding DNA: TGTGCCAGCAACCTCGCGTACGAGCAGTACTTC. The encoded protein is CASNLAYEQYF.

The chain is built from TRBV4-2 and TRBJ2-3; TRBD1 agrees at 8 bases. J lost 6 bases, V lost 0 bases, and 8 bases had no gene match. Germline V lookup: CDR1 LGHNA, CDR2 YNFKEQ. The CDR3 covers 16 residues. DNA of the CDR3: TGTGCCAGCAGCCAAGAGGGCAGGGGGCGAGGGGATACGCAGTATTTT. Residues: CASSQEGRGRGDTQYF.

The CDR3 DNA sequence: TGTGCCTGGAGCGGGAATAGGGGACAGGGAACAGCTTTCTTT. Amino acid sequence: CAWSGNRGQGTAFF. This chain uses TRBV30 with TRBJ1-1; 9 bases are shared with TRBD1. In germline, CDR1 is GTSNPN, CDR2 SVGIG (reference sequence). This CDR3 has 14 amino acids. J was trimmed by 10 bases and V by 3 bases; bases with no gene match: 12. The full variable domain, its missing parts supplied by reference TRBV30 and TRBJ1-1, is SQTIHQWPATLVQPVGSPLSLECTVEGTSNPNLYWYRQAAGRGLQLLFYSVGIGQISSEVPQNLSASRPQDRQFILSSKKLLLSDSGFYLCAWSGNRGQGTAFFGQGTRLTVV.

This chain uses TRBV25-1 with TRBJ2-2, with D perhaps being TRBD1 or TRBD2 (5 bases each). Deletions cut 5 bases from V and 5 bases from J, with 15 bases between. The germline gives CDR1 MGHDK, CDR2 SYGVNS. This CDR3 contains 15 residues. The chain's CDR3 is CASSTAGTETGELFF. The CDR3 nucleotides are TGTGCCAGCAGTACAGCCGGGACCGAAACCGGGGAGCTGTTTTTT.

This clone appeared a single time. The CDR3 DNA is TGTGCCTGGAGTGCCGGGACAGGGGGTCAAGATACGCAGTATTTT. This encodes CAWSAGTGGQDTQYF. The rearrangement uses TRBV30 and TRBJ2-3; 11 bases line up with TRBD1. This CDR3 has 15 residues. With 1 base clipped from V and 5 bases from J, the junction kept 5 bases outside the gene matches. Germline CDR1 is GTSNPN and CDR2 is SVGIG (reference sequence).

V usage is TRBV4-3 and J usage is TRBJ2-5, with a tentative D call TRBD1 (6 bases). This CDR3 comprises 14 residues. Germline V gene lookup returns CDR1 LGHNA and CDR2 YSLEER. With 0 bases removed from V and 1 base from J, the gap between germline ends came to 6 bases. The DNA for the CDR3 is TGCGCCAGCAGCCAAGAGGACAGCCAAGAGACCCAGTACTTC. The encoded protein is CASSQEDSQETQYF.

The gene calls are TRBV29-1 and TRBJ2-2, with 7 bases matching TRBD1. The germline V gene encodes CDR1 SQVTM and CDR2 ANQGSEA. After removal of 5 bases from V and 1 base from J, the junction contained 4 bases not matched to a gene. The CDR3 totals 14 residues. In nucleotides, the CDR3 is TGCAGCGTTTTTAGGGGGCGGAACACCGGGGAGCTGTTTTTT. Encoded protein: CSVFRGRNTGELFF.

The CDR3, as DNA: TGTGCCAGTAGTACCGGGGCTAGCGGGGACGAGCAGTACTTC. Residues: CASSTGASGDEQYF. The chain combines TRBV19 with TRBJ2-7; TRBD2 matches at 9 bases. The CDR3 sequence is 14 residues long. Germline V CDR1 and CDR2: LNHDA, SQIVND (reference sequence). The V segment lost 4 bases and the J segment 5 bases; nucleotides outside the gene matches: 6.

The gene calls are TRBV14 and TRBJ2-7, with TRBD2 matching 7 bases. The CDR3 extends over 19 amino acids. The junction had 15 bases not matched to a gene; V was cut back by 0 bases and J by 1 base. Germline lookup yields CDR1 SGHDN and CDR2 FVKESK. The CDR3 loop reads CASSQEPSDLVAGSYEQYF. The CDR3 DNA is TGTGCCAGCAGCCAAGAACCATCCGACTTGGTAGCGGGTTCCTACGAGCAGTACTTC.

This sequence joins TRBV28 and TRBJ2-5, with D tentatively TRBD2 (6 bases). In germline, CDR1 is MDHEN, CDR2 SYDVKM. CDR3 length equals 15 residues. The V and J ends lost 2 bases and 2 bases respectively, with 12 bases between them. The CDR3 DNA is TGTGCCAGCAGTTTAAGGCAGGGAGGACAAGAGACCCAGTACTTC. It is translated as CASSLRQGGQETQYF.

This chain connects TRBV27 to TRBJ1-1; 9 bases align to TRBD1. Per the germline V gene, CDR1 is MNHEY and CDR2 is SMNVEV (reference sequence). V lost 5 bases, J lost 1 base, and 8 bases stayed unmatched. The CDR3 is 16 residues long. This CDR3 is CASSPRTGGANTEAFF. Here the CDR3 DNA reads TGTGCCAGCAGTCCGAGAACAGGGGGCGCGAACACTGAAGCTTTCTTT.

This rearrangement joins TRBV15 to TRBJ1-4; D not resolved. Deletions cut 1 base from V and 6 bases from J, with 15 bases between. The CDR3 is 16 residues long. Germline CDR1 and CDR2: LNHNV and YYDKDF (reference sequence). The CDR3 region has the DNA TGTGCCACCAGCAGAGGACCCCAGGTTTCGGATGAAAAACTGTTTTTT. Its translation: CATSRGPQVSDEKLFF.

The rearrangement links TRBV5-1 to TRBJ2-5; D is possibly TRBD1 (6 bases). V lost 4 bases and J 5 bases, leaving 12 bases between the germline ends. Per the germline V gene, CDR1 is SGHRS and CDR2 is YFSETQ. CDR3 length: 13 residues. In DNA, the CDR3 is TGCGCCAGCAGCCCGCAGGGGTGGGAGACCCAGTACTTC. Translated, it gives CASSPQGWETQYF.

Worth noting for this clone: Other DNA sequences in this specimen translate into the identical CDR3. For the CDR3, the DNA is TGTGCCAGCAGTTTTGGGTCACCCCTCCACTTT. The encoded protein is CASSFGSPLHF. The V gene is TRBV28, the J gene TRBJ1-6; no clear D gene. With 3 bases removed from V and 10 bases from J, the gap between germline ends came to 4 bases. Germline-derived CDR1 and CDR2 are MDHEN and SYDVKM. The CDR3 contains 11 residues.

The chain joins TRBV28 to TRBJ2-1; D not certain. Trimming took 6 bases from V and 2 from J, leaving 2 bases between them. This CDR3 has 11 amino acids. The germline gives CDR1 MDHEN, CDR2 SYDVKM. The CDR3 DNA reads TGTGCCAGCAGGACCTACAATGAGCAGTTCTTC. Residues: CASRTYNEQFF.

The V gene is TRBV4-3, the J gene TRBJ2-1; maybe TRBD2 (6 bases). V dropped 3 bases and J dropped 5 bases, with 20 bases sitting between them. There are 17 residues in the CDR3. From germline, CDR1 is LGHNA and CDR2 YSLEER. CDR3: CASSQGEGQRANNEQFF. The CDR3 nucleotides are TGCGCCAGCAGCCAGGGAGAGGGGCAGCGGGCAAACAATGAGCAGTTCTTC.

This clone appeared a single time. The chain carries TRBV11-2 and TRBJ2-5; no clear D. CDR3 length equals 14 residues. Germline lookup yields CDR1 SGHAT and CDR2 FQNNGV. Trimming cost V 1 base and J 0 bases, with 6 bases left between them. CDR3 sequence: CASSLGCDQETQYF. CDR3 sequence (DNA): TGTGCCAGCAGCTTAGGATGCGACCAAGAGACCCAGTACTTC.

This clone showed up just once. The chain employs TRBV6-5 and TRBJ1-1; D call uncertain. This CDR3 comprises 15 residues. With 0 bases removed from V and 0 bases from J, the gap between germline ends came to 8 bases. Germline assignment: CDR1 MNHEY and CDR2 SVGAGI. CDR3 sequence: CASSYSRHLNTEAFF. The CDR3 DNA follows: TGTGCCAGCAGTTACTCGAGACACCTGAACACTGAAGCTTTCTTT.

V usage is TRBV28 and J usage is TRBJ2-7; D not resolved. Germline V CDR1 and CDR2: MDHEN, SYDVKM. This CDR3 is built from 15 residues. V was pared by 6 bases and J by 2 bases, with 17 bases between. The CDR3 region has the DNA TGTGCCAGCAGACCTAGTGAGAAAGAAACCTACGAGCAGTACTTC. It encodes CASRPSEKETYEQYF.

The V and J genes are TRBV15 and TRBJ1-4, with 9 bases matching TRBD1. The V segment lost 3 bases and the J segment 0 bases; nucleotides outside the gene matches: 8. The CDR3 runs to 18 residues. Germline CDR1 LNHNV, CDR2 YYDKDF (reference sequence). CDR3 bases: TGTGCCACCAGCAGTCGGGGGGGACAGGGCGCAACTAATGAAAAACTGTTTTTT. This gives the protein CATSSRGGQGATNEKLFF. Variable domain in full (rest from reference TRBV15 and TRBJ1-4): DAMVIQNPRYQVTQFGKPVTLSCSQTLNHNVMYWYQQKSSQAPKLLFHYYDKDFNNEADTPDNFQSRRPNTSFCFLDIRSPGLGDTAMYLCATSSRGGQGATNEKLFFGSGTQLSVL.

V gene TRBV18 combines with J gene TRBJ1-1; weak D call: TRBD1 (5 bases). Between the trimmed V and J ends, which lost 4 bases and 1 base, there was a span of 16 bases. CDR3 length equals 16 residues. Germline assignment: CDR1 KGHSH and CDR2 LQKENI. The CDR3 DNA sequence: TGTGCCAGCTCACTGGGTTTAAGGGGCCCGAACACTGAAGCTTTCTTT. This sequence encodes CASSLGLRGPNTEAFF.

The rearrangement links TRBV6-5 to TRBJ2-2, with TRBD1 as a possible D gene (5 bases). Germline CDR1 and CDR2: MNHEY and SVGAGI. V lost 0 bases to trimming and J lost 5 bases, with 13 bases between them. This CDR3 comprises 16 residues. The CDR3 nucleotides read TGTGCCAGCAGTTACTCCCCAGGGTGGTTAACCGGGGAGCTGTTTTTT. Its translation is CASSYSPGWLTGELFF.

The rearrangement joins TRBV15 to TRBJ2-5, with 8 bases aligning to TRBD1. The CDR3 loop spans 17 amino acids. Trimming cost V 3 bases and J 5 bases; bases outside gene matches: 14. Germline CDR1 and CDR2: LNHNV and YYDKDF (reference sequence). CDR3 in DNA: TGTGCCACCAGCAGGGTTAGAGACAGGGGATCGTGGGAGACCCAGTACTTC. Translating it yields CATSRVRDRGSWETQYF.